These T cell receptor beta chains were read from a single sample in a study of patients and donors after allogeneic stem cell transplantation. One entry per CDR3 protein results from TCRdb running MiXCR on the RT-PCR reads. The sample yields roughly 200,000 distinct CDR3 sequences, about 37% seen once. The sequencing input was blood, either unsorted or a sorted T cell fraction (not recorded which). The receptor set was obtained from a human donor who was either an allogeneic HSCT recipient or a stem cell or donor lymphocyte infusion donor (not recorded which). It is not recorded whose cells these are; they may come from a transplant donor. CDR3s include the opening cysteine and the closing phenylalanine or tryptophan. Fields, in order: CDR3 protein, CDR3 DNA, D gene, clone size, J gene, V gene. The D gene is left open where the match is weak. The size field is filled for only some rows; it gives once, few, many or a size class.

CDR3aa: CSPLTGFLTNEKLFF
CDR3nt: TGCAGCCCGTTGACAGGATTCTTAACTAATGAAAAACTGTTTTTT
d_gene: .
abundance: .
j_gene: TRBJ1-4
v_gene: TRBV29-1

CDR3aa: CASSQKGAPGAKNIQYF
CDR3nt: TGCGCCAGCAGCCAAAAGGGAGCCCCGGGAGCCAAAAACATTCAGTACTTC
d_gene: .
abundance: .
j_gene: TRBJ2-4
v_gene: TRBV4-1

CDR3aa: CASSLGAGAGETQYF
CDR3nt: TGCGCCAGCAGCTTGGGAGCAGGGGCCGGTGAGACCCAGTACTTC
d_gene: .
abundance: .
j_gene: TRBJ2-5
v_gene: TRBV5-1

CDR3aa: CATSRDLDREQFF
CDR3nt: TGTGCCACCAGCAGGGACCTGGATCGTGAGCAGTTCTTC
d_gene: .
abundance: .
j_gene: TRBJ2-1
v_gene: TRBV15

CDR3aa: CSIGGSNQPQHF
CDR3nt: TGCAGCATCGGAGGAAGCAATCAGCCCCAGCATTTT
d_gene: .
abundance: .
j_gene: TRBJ1-5
v_gene: TRBV29-1

CDR3aa: CASSAPGQGEEKLFF
CDR3nt: TGTGCCAGCAGCGCACCGGGACAAGGAGAGGAAAAACTGTTTTTT
d_gene: .
abundance: .
j_gene: TRBJ1-4
v_gene: TRBV6-2/TRBV6-3

CDR3aa: CASSLPGQGAGNTEAFF
CDR3nt: TGCGCCAGCAGTTTACCGGGACAGGGGGCTGGGAACACTGAAGCTTTCTTT
d_gene: TRBD1
abundance: .
j_gene: TRBJ1-1
v_gene: TRBV5-1

CDR3aa: CTTSRVWAGNSPLHF
CDR3nt: TGTACCACCAGCAGAGTCTGGGCAGGGAATTCACCCCTCCACTTT
d_gene: .
abundance: .
j_gene: TRBJ1-6
v_gene: TRBV15

CDR3aa: CASNPPGQGETQYF
CDR3nt: TGTGCCAGCAATCCCCCAGGACAGGGGGAGACCCAGTACTTC
d_gene: TRBD1
abundance: .
j_gene: TRBJ2-5
v_gene: TRBV28

CDR3aa: CASSLQAYNSPLHF
CDR3nt: TGTGCCAGCAGCCTGCAGGCATATAATTCACCCCTCCACTTT
d_gene: .
abundance: .
j_gene: TRBJ1-6
v_gene: TRBV12-3/TRBV12-4

CDR3aa: CSARDLPSGGEQYF
CDR3nt: TGCAGTGCTAGAGACCTTCCTAGCGGGGGAGAGCAGTACTTC
d_gene: TRBD2
abundance: .
j_gene: TRBJ2-7
v_gene: TRBV20-1

CDR3aa: CASSESWTPLGYTF
CDR3nt: TGCGCCAGCAGTGAGAGTTGGACACCCCTGGGCTACACCTTC
d_gene: .
abundance: .
j_gene: TRBJ1-2
v_gene: TRBV10-2

CDR3aa: CASSLAQASRPNIQYF
CDR3nt: TGTGCCAGCAGTTTGGCTCAGGCTTCGCGGCCAAACATTCAGTACTTC
d_gene: .
abundance: .
j_gene: TRBJ2-4
v_gene: TRBV12-3/TRBV12-4

CDR3aa: CASSPRDGGRVYGYTF
CDR3nt: TGTGCCAGCTCACCCAGGGACGGCGGTCGAGTCTATGGCTACACCTTC
d_gene: .
abundance: .
j_gene: TRBJ1-2
v_gene: TRBV18

CDR3aa: CASSHGHTQETQYF
CDR3nt: TGCGCCAGCAGCCACGGACATACCCAAGAGACCCAGTACTTC
d_gene: .
abundance: few
j_gene: TRBJ2-5
v_gene: TRBV4-1

CDR3aa: CSAQRTGEAFF
CDR3nt: TGCAGTGCCCAACGGACAGGAGAAGCTTTCTTT
d_gene: TRBD1
abundance: few
j_gene: TRBJ1-1
v_gene: TRBV20-1

CDR3aa: CATGLGSDGYTF
CDR3nt: TGTGCCACTGGCCTGGGCAGCGATGGCTACACCTTC
d_gene: .
abundance: .
j_gene: TRBJ1-2
v_gene: TRBV12-3/TRBV12-4

CDR3aa: CSAQGGRDTEAFF
CDR3nt: TGCAGCGCCCAGGGCGGCAGGGACACTGAAGCTTTCTTT
d_gene: .
abundance: many
j_gene: TRBJ1-1
v_gene: TRBV29-1

CDR3aa: CASNLGQEATEAFF
CDR3nt: TGTGCCAGCAACTTAGGACAGGAGGCCACTGAAGCTTTCTTT
d_gene: TRBD1
abundance: few
j_gene: TRBJ1-1
v_gene: TRBV12-3/TRBV12-4

CDR3aa: CASSFDRENSPLHF
CDR3nt: TGTGCCAGCAGTTTCGACAGGGAGAATTCACCCCTCCACTTT
d_gene: TRBD1
abundance: .
j_gene: TRBJ1-6
v_gene: TRBV12-3/TRBV12-4

CDR3aa: CSAKGGGTGELFF
CDR3nt: TGCAGTGCTAAAGGCGGGGGCACCGGGGAGCTGTTTTTT
d_gene: TRBD2
abundance: .
j_gene: TRBJ2-2
v_gene: TRBV20-1

CDR3aa: CASSSGLPLRTGELFF
CDR3nt: TGCGCCAGCAGCTCCGGACTACCCCTGAGGACCGGGGAGCTGTTTTTT
d_gene: .
abundance: .
j_gene: TRBJ2-2
v_gene: TRBV4-1

CDR3aa: CASSRSTNTEAFF
CDR3nt: TGCGCCAGCAGCCGATCGACCAACACTGAAGCTTTCTTT
d_gene: .
abundance: .
j_gene: TRBJ1-1
v_gene: TRBV5-1

CDR3aa: CASSGGIQYF
CDR3nt: TGTGCCAGCAGTGGAGGCATTCAGTACTTC
d_gene: .
abundance: .
j_gene: TRBJ2-4
v_gene: TRBV2

CDR3aa: CSVEDGQGDFNQPQHF
CDR3nt: TGCAGCGTTGAAGATGGGCAGGGCGACTTCAATCAGCCCCAGCATTTT
d_gene: .
abundance: .
j_gene: TRBJ1-5
v_gene: TRBV29-1

CDR3aa: CSYLGGGQVTETQYF
CDR3nt: TGCAGCTATCTCGGCGGGGGGCAGGTCACAGAGACCCAGTACTTC
d_gene: TRBD2
abundance: few
j_gene: TRBJ2-5
v_gene: TRBV29-1

CDR3aa: CASSTTGNEFF
CDR3nt: TGTGCCAGCAGCACGACAGGGAATGAGTTCTTC
d_gene: TRBD1
abundance: .
j_gene: TRBJ2-1
v_gene: TRBV7-9

CDR3aa: CASSLMGTSGAEQFF
CDR3nt: TGTGCCAGCAGCTTAATGGGGACTAGCGGGGCCGAGCAGTTCTTC
d_gene: TRBD2
abundance: .
j_gene: TRBJ2-1
v_gene: TRBV7-3

CDR3aa: CASSQEKDRVPEAFF
CDR3nt: TGCGCCAGCAGCCAAGAAAAAGACAGGGTCCCTGAAGCTTTCTTT
d_gene: TRBD1
abundance: once
j_gene: TRBJ1-1
v_gene: TRBV4-1

CDR3aa: CASSQGWTEAFF
CDR3nt: TGTGCCAGCAGTCAGGGGTGGACTGAAGCTTTCTTT
d_gene: .
abundance: few
j_gene: TRBJ1-1
v_gene: TRBV12-3/TRBV12-4

CDR3aa: CASSLALRLIPYEQYF
CDR3nt: TGTGCCAGCAGTTTAGCGCTACGTCTTATCCCCTACGAGCAGTACTTC
d_gene: .
abundance: .
j_gene: TRBJ2-7
v_gene: TRBV12-3/TRBV12-4

CDR3aa: CSAYRDDTQYF
CDR3nt: TGCAGTGCTTACAGGGACGATACGCAGTATTTT
d_gene: .
abundance: .
j_gene: TRBJ2-3
v_gene: TRBV20-1

CDR3aa: CASSQVAGNKAFF
CDR3nt: TGTGCCAGCAGCCAAGTAGCGGGGAACAAAGCTTTCTTT
d_gene: .
abundance: few
j_gene: TRBJ1-1
v_gene: TRBV14

CDR3aa: CASSFRAGVDTQYF
CDR3nt: TGTGCCAGCAGTTTTAGAGCGGGGGTGGATACGCAGTATTTT
d_gene: TRBD2
abundance: once
j_gene: TRBJ2-3
v_gene: TRBV12-3/TRBV12-4

CDR3aa: CASSLSLAGNNEQFF
CDR3nt: TGTGCCAGCAGCTTAAGTCTAGCGGGGAACAATGAGCAGTTCTTC
d_gene: TRBD2
abundance: few
j_gene: TRBJ2-1
v_gene: TRBV7-3

CDR3aa: CASSKGGADSPLHF
CDR3nt: TGTGCCAGCAGTAAGGGGGGGGCAGATTCACCCCTCCACTTT
d_gene: .
abundance: few
j_gene: TRBJ1-6
v_gene: TRBV28

CDR3aa: CASNPGTSNSPLHF
CDR3nt: TGTGCCAGCAATCCCGGGACAAGTAATTCACCCCTCCACTTT
d_gene: .
abundance: .
j_gene: TRBJ1-6
v_gene: TRBV9

CDR3aa: CASSHEGQYEQYF
CDR3nt: TGTGCCAGCAGCCATGAGGGGCAGTACGAGCAGTACTTC
d_gene: .
abundance: few
j_gene: TRBJ2-7
v_gene: TRBV12-3/TRBV12-4

CDR3aa: CASSQERTVGDTIYF
CDR3nt: TGCGCCAGCAGCCAAGAGCGAACGGTGGGTGACACCATATATTTT
d_gene: .
abundance: .
j_gene: TRBJ1-3
v_gene: TRBV4-1

CDR3aa: CASRSTGSNYGYTF
CDR3nt: TGCGCCAGCCGCTCTACGGGCTCTAACTATGGCTACACCTTC
d_gene: .
abundance: few
j_gene: TRBJ1-2
v_gene: TRBV4-3

CDR3aa: CATSDEGTGVYEQYF
CDR3nt: TGTGCCACCAGTGATGAGGGGACAGGGGTCTACGAGCAGTACTTC
d_gene: TRBD1
abundance: few
j_gene: TRBJ2-7
v_gene: TRBV24-1